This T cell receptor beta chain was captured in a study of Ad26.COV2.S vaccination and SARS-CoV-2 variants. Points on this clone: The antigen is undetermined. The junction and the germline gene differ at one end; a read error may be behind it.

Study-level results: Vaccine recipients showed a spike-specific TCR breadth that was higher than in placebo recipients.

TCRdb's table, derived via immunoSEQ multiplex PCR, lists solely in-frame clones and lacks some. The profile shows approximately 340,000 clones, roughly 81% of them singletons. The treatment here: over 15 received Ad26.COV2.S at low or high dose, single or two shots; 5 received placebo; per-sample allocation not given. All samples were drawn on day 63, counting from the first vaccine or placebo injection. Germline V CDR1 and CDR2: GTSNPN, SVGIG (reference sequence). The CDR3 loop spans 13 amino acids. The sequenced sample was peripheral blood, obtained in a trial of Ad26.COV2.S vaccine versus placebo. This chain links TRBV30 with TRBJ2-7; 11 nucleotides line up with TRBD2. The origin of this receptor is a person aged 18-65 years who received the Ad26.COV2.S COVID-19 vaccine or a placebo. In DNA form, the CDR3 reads TGTGCCTGGAGTGTTGGGCTAGCGGGAGGCCCGGACTTC. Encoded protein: CAWSVGLAGGPDF.